These T cell receptor beta chains were read from a single sample in a study of T cell repertoires in cytomegalovirus infection. No antigen has been identified for these receptors. One entry per CDR3 protein results from TCRdb running MiXCR on the reads. Here the sample spans roughly 200,000 distinct CDR3 sequences, 35% to 45% being singletons. Sequenced material: CD8+ T cells from cultured PBMCs, taken from culture after CMV antigen stimulation. The receptors stem from a human donor in good health (CMV status not recorded). Some clones in this sample may be carry-over from other donors' samples. The CDR3 runs from the conserved cysteine through the conserved F or W. Fields, in order: J gene, D gene, V gene, clone size, CDR3 DNA, CDR3 protein. D genes are given only for firm matches. Size tells how often a clone was seen (once, few, many) or the class of an expanded clone, and some rows leave it out.

TRBJ1-2	TRBD1	TRBV27	few	TGTGCCAGCAGCCCTGGGACAGGGGGCGGCGGCTATGGCTACACCTTC	CASSPGTGGGGYGYTF
TRBJ2-7	.	TRBV28	once	TGTGCCAGCAGTTTTTATGACCCGGGTCCCTCGGAGCAGTACTTC	CASSFYDPGPSEQYF
TRBJ2-7	.	TRBV14	.	TGTGCCAGCAGCCACCCCCGGGACAAGACCTACGAGCAGTACTTC	CASSHPRDKTYEQYF
TRBJ2-1	.	TRBV4-1	.	TGCGCCAGCAGCCAAGATGTTAGGGGTTCGTCCTACAATGAGCAGTTCTTC	CASSQDVRGSSYNEQFF
TRBJ2-4	.	TRBV2	.	TGTGCCAGCAGTGAAACAGAGATGATGGAAAACATTCAGTACTTC	CASSETEMMENIQYF
TRBJ2-2	.	TRBV2	.	TGTGCCAGCAGTGCCCTCTGGGGGACCGGGGGGAACACCGGGGAGCTGTTTTTT	CASSALWGTGGNTGELFF
TRBJ1-1	.	TRBV7-6	many	TGTGCCAGCAGCAAAACAGGAGCCAGTGAAGCTTTCTTT	CASSKTGASEAFF
TRBJ2-5	TRBD1	TRBV6-5	.	TGTGCCAGCGGGGAATGGGACAGGGAAGGAGAGACCCAGTACTTC	CASGEWDREGETQYF
TRBJ2-1	TRBD1	TRBV12-5	.	TGTGCTAGTGGTTTGGTGGACAGGGGTGAGTCCAATGAGCAGTTCTTC	CASGLVDRGESNEQFF
TRBJ2-1	.	TRBV7-9	.	TGTGCCAGCAGTCCCGGGGGTCTGTCCTACAATGAGCAGTTCTTC	CASSPGGLSYNEQFF
TRBJ1-2	.	TRBV7-4	.	TGTGCCAGCAGCCCGCTTGAGGGGCCTAACTATGGCTACACCTTC	CASSPLEGPNYGYTF